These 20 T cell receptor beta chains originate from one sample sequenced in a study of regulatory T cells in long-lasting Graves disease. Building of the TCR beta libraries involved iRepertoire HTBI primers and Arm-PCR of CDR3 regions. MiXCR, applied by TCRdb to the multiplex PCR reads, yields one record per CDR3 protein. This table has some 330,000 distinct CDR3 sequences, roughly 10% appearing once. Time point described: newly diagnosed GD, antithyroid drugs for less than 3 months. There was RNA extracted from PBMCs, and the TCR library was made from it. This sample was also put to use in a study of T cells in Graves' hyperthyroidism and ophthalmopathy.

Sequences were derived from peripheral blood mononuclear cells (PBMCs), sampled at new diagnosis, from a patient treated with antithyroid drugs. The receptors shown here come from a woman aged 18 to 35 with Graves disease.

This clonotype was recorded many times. This CDR3 is CASSPGQGAETQYF. The CDR3 DNA reads as TGTGCCAGCAGCCCAGGACAGGGTGCAGAGACCCAGTACTTC. The rearrangement joins TRBV28 to TRBJ2-5, with 8 bases matching TRBD1. Trimming at V came to 6 bases and at J to 4 bases, leaving 7 bases not matched to a gene. The germline V gene has CDR1 MDHEN and CDR2 SYDVKM. The CDR3 totals 14 residues.

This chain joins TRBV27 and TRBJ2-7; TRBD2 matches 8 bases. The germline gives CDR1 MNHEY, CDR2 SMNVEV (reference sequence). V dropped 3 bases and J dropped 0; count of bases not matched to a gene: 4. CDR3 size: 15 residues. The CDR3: CASSFGTRGSYEQYF. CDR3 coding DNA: TGTGCCAGCAGTTTCGGGACTAGGGGCTCCTACGAGCAGTACTTC.

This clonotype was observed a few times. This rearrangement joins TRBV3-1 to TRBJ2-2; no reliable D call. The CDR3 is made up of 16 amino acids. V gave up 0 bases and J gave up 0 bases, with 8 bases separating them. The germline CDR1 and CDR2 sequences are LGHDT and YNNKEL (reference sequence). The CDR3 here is CASSQEDTPNTGELFF. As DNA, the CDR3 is TGTGCCAGCAGCCAAGAAGATACACCGAACACCGGGGAGCTGTTTTTT.

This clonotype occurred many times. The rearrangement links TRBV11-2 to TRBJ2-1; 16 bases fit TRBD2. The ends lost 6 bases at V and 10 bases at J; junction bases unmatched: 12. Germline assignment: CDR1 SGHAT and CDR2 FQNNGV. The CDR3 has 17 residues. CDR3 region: CASRPKFRGLAGGEQFF. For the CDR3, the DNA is TGTGCCAGCAGACCTAAATTCCGGGGACTAGCGGGGGGGGAGCAGTTCTTC.

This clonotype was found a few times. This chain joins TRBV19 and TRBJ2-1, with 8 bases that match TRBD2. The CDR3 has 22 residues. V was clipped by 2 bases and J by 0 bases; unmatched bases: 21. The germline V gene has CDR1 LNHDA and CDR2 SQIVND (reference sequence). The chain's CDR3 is CASSINPTSSGRFRSSYNEQFF. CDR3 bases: TGTGCCAGTAGTATAAACCCAACGTCCAGCGGGAGATTCCGGAGCTCCTACAATGAGCAGTTCTTC.

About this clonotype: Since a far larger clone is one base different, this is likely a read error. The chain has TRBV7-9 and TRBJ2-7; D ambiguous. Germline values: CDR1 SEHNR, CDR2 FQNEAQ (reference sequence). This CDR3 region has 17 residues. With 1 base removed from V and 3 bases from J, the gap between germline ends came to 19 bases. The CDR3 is CASSLEGRPQHGYEQYV. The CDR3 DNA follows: TGTGCCAGCAGCTTAGAAGGCCGCCCCCAACATGGCTACGAGCAGTACGTC.

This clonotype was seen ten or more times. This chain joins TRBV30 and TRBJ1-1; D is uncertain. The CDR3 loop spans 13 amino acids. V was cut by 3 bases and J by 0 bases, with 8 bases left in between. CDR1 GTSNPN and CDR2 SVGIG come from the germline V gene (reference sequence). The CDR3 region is CAWSQTLNTEAFF. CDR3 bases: TGTGCCTGGAGCCAAACTTTGAACACTGAAGCTTTCTTT. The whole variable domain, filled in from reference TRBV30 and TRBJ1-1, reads SQTIHQWPATLVQPVGSPLSLECTVEGTSNPNLYWYRQAAGRGLQLLFYSVGIGQISSEVPQNLSASRPQDRQFILSSKKLLLSDSGFYLCAWSQTLNTEAFFGQGTRLTVV.

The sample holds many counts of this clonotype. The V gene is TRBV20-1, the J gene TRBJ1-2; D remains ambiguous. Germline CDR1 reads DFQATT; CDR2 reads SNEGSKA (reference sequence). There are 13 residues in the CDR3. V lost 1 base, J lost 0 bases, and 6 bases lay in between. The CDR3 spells CSARGPSNYGYTF. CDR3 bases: TGCAGTGCTAGAGGGCCATCTAACTATGGCTACACCTTC.

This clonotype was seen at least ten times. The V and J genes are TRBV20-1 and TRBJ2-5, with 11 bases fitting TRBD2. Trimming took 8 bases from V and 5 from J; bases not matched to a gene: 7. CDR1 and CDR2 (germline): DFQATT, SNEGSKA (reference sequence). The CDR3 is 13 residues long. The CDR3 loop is CSLAGGLSETQYF. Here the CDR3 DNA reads TGCAGTTTAGCGGGAGGGCTGTCGGAGACCCAGTACTTC.

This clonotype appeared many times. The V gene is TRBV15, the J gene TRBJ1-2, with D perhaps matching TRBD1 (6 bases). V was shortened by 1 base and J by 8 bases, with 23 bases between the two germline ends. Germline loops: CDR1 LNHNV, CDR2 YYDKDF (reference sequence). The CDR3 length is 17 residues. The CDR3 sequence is CATSRASREQTGGGYTF. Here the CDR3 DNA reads TGTGCCACCAGCAGAGCGTCTAGGGAACAGACAGGAGGCGGCTACACCTTC.

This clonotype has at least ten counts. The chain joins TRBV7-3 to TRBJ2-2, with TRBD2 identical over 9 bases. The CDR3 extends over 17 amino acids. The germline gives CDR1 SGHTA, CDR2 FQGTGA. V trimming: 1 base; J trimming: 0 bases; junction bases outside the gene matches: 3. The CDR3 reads CASSLSGLATNTGELFF. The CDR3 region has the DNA TGTGCCAGCAGCTTAAGCGGACTAGCGACGAACACCGGGGAGCTGTTTTTT.

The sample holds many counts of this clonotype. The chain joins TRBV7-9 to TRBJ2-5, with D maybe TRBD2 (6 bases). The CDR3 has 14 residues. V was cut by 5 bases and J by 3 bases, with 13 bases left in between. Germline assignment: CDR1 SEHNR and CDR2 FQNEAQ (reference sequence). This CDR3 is CASSPGTRKETQYF. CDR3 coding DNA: TGTGCCAGCAGCCCCGGGACTCGCAAAGAGACCCAGTACTTC.

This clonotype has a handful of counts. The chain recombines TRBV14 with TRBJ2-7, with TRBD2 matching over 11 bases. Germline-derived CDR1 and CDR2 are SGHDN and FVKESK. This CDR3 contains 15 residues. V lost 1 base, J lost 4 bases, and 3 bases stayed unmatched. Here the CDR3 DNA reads TGTGCCAGCAGCCAAGTAGCGGGAGGGCCATACGAGCAGTACTTC. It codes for CASSQVAGGPYEQYF.

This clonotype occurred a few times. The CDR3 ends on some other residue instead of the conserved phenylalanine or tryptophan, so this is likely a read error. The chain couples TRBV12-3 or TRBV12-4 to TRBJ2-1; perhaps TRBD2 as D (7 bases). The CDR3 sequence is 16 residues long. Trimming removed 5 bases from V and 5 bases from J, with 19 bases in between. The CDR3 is CASSDPTGGGNNEQFL. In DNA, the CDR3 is TGTGCCAGCAGTGACCCGACTGGGGGGGGCAACAATGAGCAGTTCCTC.

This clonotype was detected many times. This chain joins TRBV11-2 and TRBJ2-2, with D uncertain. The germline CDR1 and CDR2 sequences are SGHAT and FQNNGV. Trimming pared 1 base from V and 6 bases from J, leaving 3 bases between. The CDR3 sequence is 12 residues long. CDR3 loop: CASSLAPGELFF. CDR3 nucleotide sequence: TGTGCCAGCAGCTTAGCCCCCGGGGAGCTGTTTTTT.

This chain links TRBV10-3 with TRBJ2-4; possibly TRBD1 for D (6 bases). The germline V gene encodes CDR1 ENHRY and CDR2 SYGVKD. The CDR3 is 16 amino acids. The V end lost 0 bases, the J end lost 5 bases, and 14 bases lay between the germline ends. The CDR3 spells CAISESWGQGQNIQYF. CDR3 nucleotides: TGTGCCATCAGTGAGTCGTGGGGGCAGGGTCAAAACATTCAGTACTTC.

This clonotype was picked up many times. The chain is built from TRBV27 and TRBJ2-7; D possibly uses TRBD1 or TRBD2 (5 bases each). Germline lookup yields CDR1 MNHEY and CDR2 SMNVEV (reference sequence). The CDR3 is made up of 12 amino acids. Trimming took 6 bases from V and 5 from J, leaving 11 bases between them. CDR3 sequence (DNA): TGTGCCAGCAGCCTTTCGGGACACGAGCAGTACTTC. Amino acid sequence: CASSLSGHEQYF.

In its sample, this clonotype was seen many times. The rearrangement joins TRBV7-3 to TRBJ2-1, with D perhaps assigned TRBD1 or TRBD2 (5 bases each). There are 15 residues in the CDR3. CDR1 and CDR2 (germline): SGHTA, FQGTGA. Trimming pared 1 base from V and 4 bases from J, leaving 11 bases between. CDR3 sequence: CASSLRGTVYNEQFF. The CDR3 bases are TGTGCCAGCAGCTTAAGGGGGACGGTATACAATGAGCAGTTCTTC.

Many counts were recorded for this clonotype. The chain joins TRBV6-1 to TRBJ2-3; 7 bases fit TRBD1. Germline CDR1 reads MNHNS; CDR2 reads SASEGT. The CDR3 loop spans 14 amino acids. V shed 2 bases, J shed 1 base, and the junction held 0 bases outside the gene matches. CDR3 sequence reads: CASSEQGGTDTQYF. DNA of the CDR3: TGTGCCAGCAGTGAACAGGGGGGCACAGATACGCAGTATTTT.

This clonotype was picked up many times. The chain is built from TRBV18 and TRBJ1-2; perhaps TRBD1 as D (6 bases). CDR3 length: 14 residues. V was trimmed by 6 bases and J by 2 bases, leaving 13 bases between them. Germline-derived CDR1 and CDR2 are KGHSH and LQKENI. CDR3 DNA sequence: TGTGCCAGCTCTCCTACAGGGACCAACTATGGCTACACCTTC. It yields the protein CASSPTGTNYGYTF.